The sequence of this T cell receptor (beta chain) was determined in a study of blood T cell repertoires in COVID-19. Turning to the study itself: T cells, B-cell-depleted T cells, or PBMCs supplied cDNA or gDNA.

Germline CDR1 is WSHSY and CDR2 is SAAADI. The CDR3 contains 13 residues. V gave up 7 bases and J gave up 3 bases; unmatched junction bases: 4. In the original workflow: Researchers report that nucleated cell counts were estimated from reference gene primer amplification. The protocol was immunoSEQ multiplex PCR, while the TCRdb copy is restricted to in-frame clones and leaves out a portion. V and J calls and clone size come straight from that table; D and trimming were deduced from the DNA. The sample consists of over 100,000 clones, approximately 80% of them appearing once. The source of this sequence is a woman of 80 years or more with active or convalescent COVID-19. The sequencing sample was made of peripheral blood. The rearrangement uses TRBV10-2 and TRBJ2-7, with 9 bases fitting TRBD2. CDR3: CASMVAGVYEQYF. CDR3 nucleotides: TGCGCCAGCATGGTAGCGGGAGTCTACGAGCAGTACTTC.